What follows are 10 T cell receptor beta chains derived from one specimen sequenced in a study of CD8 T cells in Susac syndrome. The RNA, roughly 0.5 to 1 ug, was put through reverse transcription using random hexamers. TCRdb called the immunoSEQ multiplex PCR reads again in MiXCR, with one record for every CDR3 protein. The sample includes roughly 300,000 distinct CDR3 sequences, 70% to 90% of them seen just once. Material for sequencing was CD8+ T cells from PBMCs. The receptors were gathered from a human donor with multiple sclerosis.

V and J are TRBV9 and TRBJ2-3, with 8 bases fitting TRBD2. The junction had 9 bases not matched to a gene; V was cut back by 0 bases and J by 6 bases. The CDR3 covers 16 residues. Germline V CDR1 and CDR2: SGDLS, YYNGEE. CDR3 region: CASSVEAVAGSDTQYF. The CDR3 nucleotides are TGTGCCAGCAGCGTAGAGGCGGTAGCGGGATCTGATACGCAGTATTTT.

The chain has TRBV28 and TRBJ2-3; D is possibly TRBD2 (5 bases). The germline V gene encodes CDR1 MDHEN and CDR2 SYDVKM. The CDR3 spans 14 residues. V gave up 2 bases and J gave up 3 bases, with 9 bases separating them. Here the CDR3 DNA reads TGTGCCAGCAGTTTAACGGGGTGGACAGATACGCAGTATTTT. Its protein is CASSLTGWTDTQYF.

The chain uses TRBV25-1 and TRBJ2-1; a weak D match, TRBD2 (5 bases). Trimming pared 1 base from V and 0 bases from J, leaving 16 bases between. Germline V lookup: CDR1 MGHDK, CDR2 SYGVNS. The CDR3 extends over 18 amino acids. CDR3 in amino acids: CASSESLGGALSYNEQFF. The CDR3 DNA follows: TGTGCCAGCAGTGAATCATTAGGAGGCGCTCTCTCCTACAATGAGCAGTTCTTC.

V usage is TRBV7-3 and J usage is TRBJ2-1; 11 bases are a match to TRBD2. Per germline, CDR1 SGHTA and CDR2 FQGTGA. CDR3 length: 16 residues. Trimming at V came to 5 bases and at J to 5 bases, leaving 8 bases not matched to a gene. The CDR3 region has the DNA TGTGCCAGCAGCCTTACCTTAGCGGGAGGGAACAATGAGCAGTTCTTC. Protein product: CASSLTLAGGNNEQFF.

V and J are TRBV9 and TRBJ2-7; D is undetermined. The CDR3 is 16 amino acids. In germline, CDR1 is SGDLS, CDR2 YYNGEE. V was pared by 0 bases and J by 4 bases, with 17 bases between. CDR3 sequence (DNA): TGTGCCAGCAGCGTAGATAATATCACTGGGTCTTACGAGCAGTACTTC. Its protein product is CASSVDNITGSYEQYF.

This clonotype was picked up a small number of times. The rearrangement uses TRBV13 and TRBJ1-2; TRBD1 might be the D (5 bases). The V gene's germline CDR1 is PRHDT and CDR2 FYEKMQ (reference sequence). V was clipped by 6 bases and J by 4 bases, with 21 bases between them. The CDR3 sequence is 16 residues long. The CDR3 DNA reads TGTGCCAGCAGTTCTACCGGGGAGACAGTCCCCTATGGCTACACCTTC. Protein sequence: CASSSTGETVPYGYTF.

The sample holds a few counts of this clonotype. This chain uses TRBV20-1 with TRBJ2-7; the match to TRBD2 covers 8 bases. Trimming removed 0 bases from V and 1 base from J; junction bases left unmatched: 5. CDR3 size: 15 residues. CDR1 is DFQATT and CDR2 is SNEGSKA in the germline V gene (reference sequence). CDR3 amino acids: CSARDPSGRSYEQYF. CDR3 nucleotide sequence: TGCAGTGCTAGAGACCCTAGCGGGCGTTCCTACGAGCAGTACTTC.

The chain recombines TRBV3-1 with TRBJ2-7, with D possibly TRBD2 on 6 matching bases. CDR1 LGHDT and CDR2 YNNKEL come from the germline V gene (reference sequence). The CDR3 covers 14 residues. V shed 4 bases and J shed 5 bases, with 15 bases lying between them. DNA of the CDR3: TGTGCCAGCAGCCTGCGACTAGTACCCAACGAGCAGTACTTC. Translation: CASSLRLVPNEQYF.

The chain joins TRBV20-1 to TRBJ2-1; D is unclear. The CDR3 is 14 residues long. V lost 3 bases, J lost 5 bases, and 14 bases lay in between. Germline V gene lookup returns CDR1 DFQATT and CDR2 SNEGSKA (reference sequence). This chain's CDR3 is CSASGRLRNNEQFF. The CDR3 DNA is TGCAGTGCTAGTGGGCGGCTGCGGAACAATGAGCAGTTCTTC.

The CDR3 DNA follows: TGTGCCAGCAGCGTGCAGCGGAGATCTAGCACAGATACGCAGTATTTT. Amino acid sequence: CASSVQRRSSTDTQYF. The rearrangement links TRBV27 to TRBJ2-3; D possibly corresponds to TRBD2 (5 bases). CDR3 size: 16 residues. V was clipped by 6 bases and J by 0 bases, with 16 bases between them. Germline loops: CDR1 MNHEY, CDR2 SMNVEV (reference sequence).